Listed below are T cell receptor beta chains from one sample, sequenced in a study of blood T cells in healthy people across ages. TCRdb re-analysed the 5' RACE reads in MiXCR, keeping a single row per CDR3 protein. The table includes roughly 860,000 distinct CDR3 sequences, under 80% detected once. Material for sequencing was blood. These receptors all come from a man younger than 45 in good health. Each CDR3 is given with its conserved first and last residue. The order of the fields is clone size, D gene, J gene, V gene, CDR3 length, CDR3 protein, CDR3 DNA. The D gene is left open where the match is weak. Where a row states a size, it is once, few, many or the class of an expanded clone; other rows omit it.

NA | NA | TRBJ2-7 | TRBV28 | 13 | CASSFRIGGEQYF | TGTGCCAGCAGTTTCCGCATAGGGGGCGAGCAGTACTTC
few | TRBD2 | TRBJ2-1 | TRBV4-2 | 15 | CASSRTRGGSNEQFF | TGTGCCAGCAGCCGAACTCGGGGGGGGTCAAATGAGCAGTTCTTC
NA | NA | TRBJ1-4 | TRBV29-1 | 12 | CSVTGTHEKLFF | TGCAGCGTAACAGGGACCCACGAAAAACTGTTTTTT
few | NA | TRBJ1-2 | TRBV29-1 | 12 | CSVAGLSYGYTF | TGCAGCGTTGCAGGGCTTAGCTATGGCTACACCTTC
few | NA | TRBJ1-2 | TRBV12-3/TRBV12-4 | 13 | CASSPPGTNGYTF | TGTGCCAGCAGCCCCCCCGGGACCAATGGCTACACCTTC
once | TRBD2 | TRBJ2-3 | TRBV20-1 | 16 | CSARDGAGGTTDTQYF | TGCAGTGCTAGAGATGGAGCGGGGGGGACCACAGATACGCAGTATTTT
few | NA | TRBJ2-5 | TRBV12-3/TRBV12-4 | 12 | CASKRLIGTQYF | TGTGCCAGCAAGCGGCTGATCGGGACCCAGTACTTC
NA | NA | TRBJ1-2 | TRBV7-8 | 13 | CASSQNRASGYTF | TGTGCCAGCAGCCAAAACAGGGCGTCTGGCTACACCTTC
NA | TRBD1 | TRBJ2-7 | TRBV9 | 16 | CASSQGTGTGPVRQYF | TGTGCCAGCAGCCAGGGTACCGGGACAGGGCCCGTCAGGCAGTACTTC
few | NA | TRBJ2-5 | TRBV7-3 | 13 | CASSRSGKETQYF | TGTGCCAGCAGTAGGTCAGGAAAAGAGACCCAGTACTTC
NA | NA | TRBJ1-1 | TRBV29-1 | 13 | CSGTGWGDTEAFF | TGCAGCGGTACAGGGTGGGGTGACACTGAAGCTTTCTTT
NA | NA | TRBJ2-7 | TRBV6-6 | 14 | CASSYGQGRVEQYF | TGTGCTAGCAGTTACGGCCAGGGGAGAGTCGAGCAGTACTTC
NA | TRBD2 | TRBJ2-1 | TRBV20-1 | 12 | CSAGRAENEQFF | TGCAGTGCCGGGAGGGCCGAGAATGAGCAGTTCTTC
NA | TRBD1 | TRBJ2-1 | TRBV7-2 | 13 | CASSFGTGNEQFF | TGTGCCAGCAGCTTTGGGACAGGGAATGAGCAGTTCTTC
NA | TRBD2 | TRBJ2-7 | TRBV7-3 | 16 | CASSPSPGAGGYEQYF | TGTGCCAGCAGTCCCTCTCCCGGAGCGGGGGGTTACGAGCAGTACTTC
NA | TRBD1 | TRBJ2-3 | TRBV12-3/TRBV12-4 | 15 | CASSLWDSITDTQYF | TGTGCCAGCAGTCTCTGGGACAGCATCACAGATACGCAGTATTTT
NA | NA | TRBJ2-6 | TRBV12-3/TRBV12-4 | 15 | CASSVGLTGANVLTF | TGTGCCAGCAGTGTAGGACTGACTGGGGCCAACGTCCTGACTTTC
once | NA | TRBJ2-2 | TRBV10-3 | 17 | CAISPTGIAVMSGELFF | TGTGCCATCAGTCCTACGGGAATAGCGGTTATGTCCGGGGAGCTGTTTTTT
NA | NA | TRBJ2-1 | TRBV27 | 13 | CASREGTRGEQFF | TGTGCCAGCCGAGAGGGGACTCGGGGAGAGCAGTTCTTC
few | NA | TRBJ2-1 | TRBV20-1 | 14 | CSANDGGLYNEQFF | TGCAGTGCTAACGACGGGGGGCTCTACAATGAGCAGTTCTTC
few | TRBD1 | TRBJ2-1 | TRBV10-3 | 15 | CAISEFGTEKNEQFF | TGTGCCATCAGTGAGTTTGGGACAGAGAAGAATGAGCAGTTCTTC
NA | NA | TRBJ2-5 | TRBV21-1 | 13 | CASSKARGKTQYF | TGTGCCAGCAGCAAAGCCAGGGGAAAGACCCAGTACTTC
NA | TRBD1 | TRBJ2-7 | TRBV6-1 | 15 | CASKITGGSTYEQYF | TGTGCCAGCAAAATAACAGGGGGATCCACCTACGAGCAGTACTTC